The source of this T cell receptor beta chain is a study of CD8 T cells in Susac syndrome. Study-level information: Patients with Susac syndrome had blood drawn and were at that point therapy-naive, on corticosteroids, or on intravenous immunoglobulin alone. The study, taken as a whole, reports: The TCR sequencing and HLA analysis in the study involved a relatively small number of individuals, as the study acknowledged.

The germline CDR1 and CDR2 sequences are SGHAT and FQNNGV. This CDR3 is 14 amino acids long. V was shortened by 5 bases and J by 3 bases, with 13 bases between the two germline ends. Turning to this clonotype: Its cognate antigen is unknown.

Sequencing of TCR beta drew on CD8+ and CD4+ T cells from blood. Purification of the CD8+ and CD4+ T cells relied on negative isolation, and TEMRA cells underwent FACS enrichment. With random hexamers, 0.5 to 1 ug RNA was reverse transcribed. TCRdb passed the immunoSEQ multiplex PCR reads through MiXCR, listing each CDR3 protein once. The sample lists 100,000 or so distinct CDR3 sequences, just under 95% seen once, with less than 0.4% in the top ten. The source of this sequence is a human donor with Susac syndrome. The specimen was CD4+ T cells from PBMCs. V and J are TRBV11-2 and TRBJ1-2, with a weak D call TRBD1 (5 bases). CDR3 bases: TGTGCCAGCAGCCCGGGGGGGGGATACTATGGCTACACCTTC. As protein: CASSPGGGYYGYTF.